The 3 T cell receptor beta chains reported below all come from one sample, sequenced in a study of T cells after yellow fever vaccination. Via MiXCR, TCRdb re-called the 5' RACE reads, giving one row per CDR3 protein. The data contain under 700,000 distinct CDR3 sequences, 17% of them singletons. The sequencing here drew on PBMCs, taken 5 days after the first yellow fever vaccination. Source of these receptors: a young man who received the YFV17D yellow fever vaccine.

The chain employs TRBV20-1 and TRBJ2-3, with D unclear. V dropped 7 bases and J dropped 1 base, with 12 bases sitting between them. CDR3 length equals 13 residues. In germline, CDR1 is DFQATT, CDR2 SNEGSKA (reference sequence). As DNA, the CDR3 is TGCAGTGAGATCAGCGTACGCACAGATACGCAGTATTTT. It specifies CSEISVRTDTQYF.

The rearrangement joins TRBV7-3 to TRBJ2-5; 9 nucleotides align to TRBD2. V was pared by 2 bases and J by 4 bases, with 8 bases of the junction left unmatched. This CDR3 has 16 amino acids. Germline-derived CDR1 and CDR2 are SGHTA and FQGTGA. The CDR3 DNA follows: TGTGCCAGCAGCTTATCGCCTAGCGGGGTGGGAGAGACCCAGTACTTC. Its translation: CASSLSPSGVGETQYF.

Ten or more counts support this clonotype. The chain joins TRBV7-9 to TRBJ1-2; the D gene is possibly TRBD1 (6 bases). The ends were cut back, 3 bases at V and 5 bases at J, with 7 bases in the middle. Looked up from germline, CDR1 is SEHNR and CDR2 is FQNEAQ (reference sequence). The CDR3 runs to 12 residues. The CDR3 protein is CASSLDSYGYTF. In DNA form, the CDR3 reads TGTGCCAGCAGCTTGGACAGTTATGGCTACACCTTC.